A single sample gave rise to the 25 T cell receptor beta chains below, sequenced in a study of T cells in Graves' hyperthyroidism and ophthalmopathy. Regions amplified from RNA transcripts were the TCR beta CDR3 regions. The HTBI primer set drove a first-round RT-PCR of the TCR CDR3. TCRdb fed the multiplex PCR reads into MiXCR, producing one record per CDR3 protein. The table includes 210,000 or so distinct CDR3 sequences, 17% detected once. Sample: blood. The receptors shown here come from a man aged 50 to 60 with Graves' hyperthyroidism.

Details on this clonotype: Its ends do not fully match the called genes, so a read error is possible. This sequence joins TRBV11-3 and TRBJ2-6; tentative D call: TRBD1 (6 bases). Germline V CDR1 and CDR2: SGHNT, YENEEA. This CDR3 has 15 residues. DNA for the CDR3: TGTGCCAGCAGTTCGGACAGCTCTGGGGCCAACGTCCTGGCTTTC. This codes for CASSSDSSGANVLAF. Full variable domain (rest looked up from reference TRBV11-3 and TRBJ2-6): EAGVVQSPRYKIIEKKQPVAFWCNPISGHNTLYWYLQNLGQGPELLIRYENEEAVDDSQLPKDRFSAERLKGVDSTLKIQPAELGDSAVYLCASSSDSSGANVLAFGAGSRLTVL.

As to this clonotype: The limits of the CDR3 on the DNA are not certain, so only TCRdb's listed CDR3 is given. CDR3 in amino acids: CASSFGQGASWEYF. The rearrangement links TRBV5-5 to TRBJ2-5; the DNA was not compared with TRBD1, the D call given in the table. Per the germline V gene, CDR1 is SGHKS and CDR2 is YYEKEE (reference sequence). The CDR3 is 14 amino acids long, termini counted.

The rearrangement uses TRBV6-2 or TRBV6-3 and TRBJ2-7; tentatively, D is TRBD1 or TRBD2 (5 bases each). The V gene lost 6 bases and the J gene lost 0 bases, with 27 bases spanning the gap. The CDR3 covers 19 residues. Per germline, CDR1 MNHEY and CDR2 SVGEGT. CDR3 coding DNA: TGTGCCAGCAGCTCATCCGGGACCCAAACTTATTTCTTCTCCTACGAGCAGTACTTC. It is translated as CASSSSGTQTYFFSYEQYF.

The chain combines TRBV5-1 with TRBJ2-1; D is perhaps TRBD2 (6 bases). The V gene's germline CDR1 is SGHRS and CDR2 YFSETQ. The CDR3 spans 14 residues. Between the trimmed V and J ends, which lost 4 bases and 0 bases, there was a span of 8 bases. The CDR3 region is CASSTDYSYNEQFF. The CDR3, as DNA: TGCGCCAGCAGCACGGACTACTCCTACAATGAGCAGTTCTTC.

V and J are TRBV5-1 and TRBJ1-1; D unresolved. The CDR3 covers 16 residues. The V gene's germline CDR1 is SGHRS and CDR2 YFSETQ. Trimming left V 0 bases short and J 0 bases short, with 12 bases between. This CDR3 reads CASSLGAFSMNTEAFF. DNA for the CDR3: TGCGCCAGCAGCTTGGGGGCCTTTAGCATGAACACTGAAGCTTTCTTT.

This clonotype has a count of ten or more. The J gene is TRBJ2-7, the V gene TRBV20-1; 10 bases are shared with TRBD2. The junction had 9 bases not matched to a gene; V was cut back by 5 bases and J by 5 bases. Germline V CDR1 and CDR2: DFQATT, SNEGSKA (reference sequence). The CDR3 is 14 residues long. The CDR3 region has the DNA TGCAGTGCTCTTGGACCTAGCGGGAGAAACGAGCAGTACTTC. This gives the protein CSALGPSGRNEQYF.

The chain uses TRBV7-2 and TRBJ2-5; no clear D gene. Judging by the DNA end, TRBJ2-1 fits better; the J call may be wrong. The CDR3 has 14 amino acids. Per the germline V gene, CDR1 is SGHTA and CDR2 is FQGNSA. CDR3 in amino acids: CASSLEPGAETQFF. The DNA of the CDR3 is TGTGCCAGCAGCTTAGAGCCAGGAGCAGAGACCCAGTTCTTC.

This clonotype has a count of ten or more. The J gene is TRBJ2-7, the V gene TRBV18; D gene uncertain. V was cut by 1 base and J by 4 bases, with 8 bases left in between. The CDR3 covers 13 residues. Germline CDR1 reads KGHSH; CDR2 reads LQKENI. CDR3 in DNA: TGTGCCAGCTCACCACGTTCCGAGTACGAGCAGTACTTC. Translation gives CASSPRSEYEQYF.

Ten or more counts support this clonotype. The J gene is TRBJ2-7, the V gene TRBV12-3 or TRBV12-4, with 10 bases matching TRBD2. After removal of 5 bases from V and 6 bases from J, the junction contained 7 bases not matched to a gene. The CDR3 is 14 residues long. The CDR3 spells CASSISSGSAEQYF. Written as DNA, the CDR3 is TGTGCCAGCAGTATATCTAGCGGGAGCGCCGAGCAGTACTTC.

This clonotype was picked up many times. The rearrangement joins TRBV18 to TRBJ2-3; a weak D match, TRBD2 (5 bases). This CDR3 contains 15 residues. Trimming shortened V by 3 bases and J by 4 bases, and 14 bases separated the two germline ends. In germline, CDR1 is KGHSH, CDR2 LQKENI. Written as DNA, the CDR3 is TGTGCCAGCTCACCTCAAAGGCGGAGGCCAGATACGCAGTATTTT. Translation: CASSPQRRRPDTQYF.

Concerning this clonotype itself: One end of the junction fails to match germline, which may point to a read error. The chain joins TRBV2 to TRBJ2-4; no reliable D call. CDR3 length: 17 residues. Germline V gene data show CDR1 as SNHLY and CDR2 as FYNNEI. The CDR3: CASSQAQIGLAKNIQYF. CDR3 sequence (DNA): TGCGCCAGCAGCCAAGCCCAAATCGGATTAGCCAAAAACATTCAGTACTTC.

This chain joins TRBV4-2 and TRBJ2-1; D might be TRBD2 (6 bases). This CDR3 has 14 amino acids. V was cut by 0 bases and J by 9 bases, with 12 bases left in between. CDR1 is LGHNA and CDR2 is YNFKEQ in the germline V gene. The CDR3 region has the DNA TGTGCCAGCAGCCAAGAACCTGGGACTCCTGAGCAGTTCTTC. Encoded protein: CASSQEPGTPEQFF.

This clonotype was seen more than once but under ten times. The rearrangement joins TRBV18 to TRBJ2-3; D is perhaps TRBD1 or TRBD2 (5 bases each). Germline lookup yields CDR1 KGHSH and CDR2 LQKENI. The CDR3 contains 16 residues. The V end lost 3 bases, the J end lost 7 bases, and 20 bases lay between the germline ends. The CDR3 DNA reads TGTGCCAGCTCACCCGGGGCTAGCAGGACTGGGAATACGCAGTATTTT. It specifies CASSPGASRTGNTQYF.

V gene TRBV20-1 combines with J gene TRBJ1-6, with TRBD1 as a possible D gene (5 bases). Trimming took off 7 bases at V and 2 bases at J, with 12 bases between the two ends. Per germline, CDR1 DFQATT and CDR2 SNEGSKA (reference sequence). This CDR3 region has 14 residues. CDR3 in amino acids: CSGSTGPYNSPLHF. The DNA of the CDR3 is TGCAGTGGTAGTACGGGACCCTATAATTCACCCCTCCACTTT.

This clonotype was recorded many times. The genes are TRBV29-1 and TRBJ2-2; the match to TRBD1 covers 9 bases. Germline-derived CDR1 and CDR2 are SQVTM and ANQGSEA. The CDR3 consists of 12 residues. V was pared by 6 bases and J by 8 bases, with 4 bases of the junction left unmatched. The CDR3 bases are TGCAGCGTGACAGGGGGAGGAGGGGAGCTGTTTTTT. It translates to CSVTGGGGELFF.

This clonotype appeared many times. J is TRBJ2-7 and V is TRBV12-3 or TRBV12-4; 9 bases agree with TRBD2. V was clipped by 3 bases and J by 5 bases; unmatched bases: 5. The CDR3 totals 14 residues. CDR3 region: CASSFRGRAHEQYF. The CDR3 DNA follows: TGTGCCAGCAGTTTTCGCGGGAGGGCCCACGAGCAGTACTTC.

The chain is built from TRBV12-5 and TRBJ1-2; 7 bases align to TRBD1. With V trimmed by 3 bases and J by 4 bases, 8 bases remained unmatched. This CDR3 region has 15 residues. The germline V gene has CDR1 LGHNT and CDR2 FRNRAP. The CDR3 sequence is CASGFDREKFYGYTF. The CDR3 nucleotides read TGTGCTAGTGGTTTCGACAGGGAGAAGTTCTATGGCTACACCTTC. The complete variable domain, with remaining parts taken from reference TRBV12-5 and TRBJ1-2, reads DARVTQTPRHKVTEMGQEVTMRCQPILGHNTVFWYRQTMMQGLELLAYFRNRAPLDDSGMPKDRFSAEMPDATLATLKIQPSEPRDSAVYFCASGFDREKFYGYTFGSGTRLTVV.

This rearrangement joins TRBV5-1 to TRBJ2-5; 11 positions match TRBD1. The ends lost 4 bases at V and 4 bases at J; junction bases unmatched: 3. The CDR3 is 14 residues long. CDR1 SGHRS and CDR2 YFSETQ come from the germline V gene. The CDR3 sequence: CASSTDRGLETQYF. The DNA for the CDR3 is TGCGCCAGCAGCACGGACAGGGGGCTAGAGACCCAGTACTTC.

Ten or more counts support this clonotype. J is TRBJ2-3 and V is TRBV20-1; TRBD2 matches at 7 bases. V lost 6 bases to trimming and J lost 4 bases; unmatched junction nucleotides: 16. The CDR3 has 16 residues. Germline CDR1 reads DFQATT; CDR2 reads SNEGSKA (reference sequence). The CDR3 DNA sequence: TGCAGTGCCGACGGGGCGGGAGACGGAGTGTCAGATACGCAGTATTTT. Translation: CSADGAGDGVSDTQYF.

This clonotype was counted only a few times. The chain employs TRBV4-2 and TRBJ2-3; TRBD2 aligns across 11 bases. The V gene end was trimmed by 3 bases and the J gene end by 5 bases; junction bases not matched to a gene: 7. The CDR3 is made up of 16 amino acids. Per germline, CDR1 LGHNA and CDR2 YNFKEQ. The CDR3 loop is CASSQVAGGAGDTQYF. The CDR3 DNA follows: TGTGCCAGCAGCCAGGTAGCGGGAGGGGCCGGAGATACGCAGTATTTT.

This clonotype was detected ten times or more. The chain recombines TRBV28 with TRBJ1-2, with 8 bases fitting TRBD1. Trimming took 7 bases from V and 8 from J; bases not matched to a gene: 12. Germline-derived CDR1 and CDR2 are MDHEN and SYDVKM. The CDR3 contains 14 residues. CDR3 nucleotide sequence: TGTGCCAGCACCCCGGACAGGGAGGTGGAGGGCTACACCTTC. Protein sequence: CASTPDREVEGYTF.

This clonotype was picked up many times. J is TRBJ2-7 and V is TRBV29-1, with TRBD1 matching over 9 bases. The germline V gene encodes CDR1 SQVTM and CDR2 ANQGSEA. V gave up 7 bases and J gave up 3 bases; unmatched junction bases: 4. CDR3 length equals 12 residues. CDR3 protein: CSALGQGYEQYF. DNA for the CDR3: TGCAGCGCCCTGGGACAGGGCTACGAGCAGTACTTC.

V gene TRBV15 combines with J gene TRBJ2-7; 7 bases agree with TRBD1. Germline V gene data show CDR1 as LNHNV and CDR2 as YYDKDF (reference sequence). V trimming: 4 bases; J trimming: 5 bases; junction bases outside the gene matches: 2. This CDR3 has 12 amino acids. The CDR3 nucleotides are TGTGCCACCAGCAAGACAGGGAACGAGCAGTACTTC. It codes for CATSKTGNEQYF. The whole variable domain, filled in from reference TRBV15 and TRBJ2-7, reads DAMVIQNPRYQVTQFGKPVTLSCSQTLNHNVMYWYQQKSSQAPKLLFHYYDKDFNNEADTPDNFQSRRPNTSFCFLDIRSPGLGDTAMYLCATSKTGNEQYFGPGTRLTVT.

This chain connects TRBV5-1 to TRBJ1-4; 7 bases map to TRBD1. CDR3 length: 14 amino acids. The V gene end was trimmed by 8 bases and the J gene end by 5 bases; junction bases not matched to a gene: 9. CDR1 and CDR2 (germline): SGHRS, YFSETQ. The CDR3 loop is CASATGQQNEKLFF. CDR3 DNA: TGCGCCAGTGCTACGGGACAGCAGAATGAAAAACTGTTTTTT.

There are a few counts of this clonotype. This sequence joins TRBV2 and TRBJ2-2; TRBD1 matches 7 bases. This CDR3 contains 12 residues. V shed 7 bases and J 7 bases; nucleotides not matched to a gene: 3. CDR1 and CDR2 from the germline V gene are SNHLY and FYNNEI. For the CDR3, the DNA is TGTGCCAGCAACAGGGGATACGGGGAGCTGTTTTTT. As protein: CASNRGYGELFF.